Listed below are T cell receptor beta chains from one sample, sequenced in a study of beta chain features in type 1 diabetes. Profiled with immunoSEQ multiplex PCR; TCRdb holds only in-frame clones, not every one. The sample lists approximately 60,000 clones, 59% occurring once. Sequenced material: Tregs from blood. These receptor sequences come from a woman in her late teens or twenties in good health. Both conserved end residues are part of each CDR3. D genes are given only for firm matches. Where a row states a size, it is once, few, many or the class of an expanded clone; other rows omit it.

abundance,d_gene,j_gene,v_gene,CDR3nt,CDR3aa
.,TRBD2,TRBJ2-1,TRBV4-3,TGCGCCAGCAGCCAAGAGCCCCTAGCGGTTAGCTCCTACAATGAGCAGTTCTTC,CASSQEPLAVSSYNEQFF
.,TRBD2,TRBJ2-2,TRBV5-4,TGTGCCAGCAGCTTGCAGCGGGGCGCGAACACCGGGGAGCTGTTTTTT,CASSLQRGANTGELFF
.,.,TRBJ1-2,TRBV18,TGTGCCAGCTCACCAATTTTACAGCAGGGCTATGGCTACACCTTC,CASSPILQQGYGYTF
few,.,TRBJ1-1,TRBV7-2,TGTGCCAGCAGCTTAATTTCGGGGTTCACTGAAGCTTTCTTT,CASSLISGFTEAFF
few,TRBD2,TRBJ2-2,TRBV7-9,TGTGCCAGCAGCTCGCTGACTAGCGGGAGGGCGGAGCTGTTTTTT,CASSSLTSGRAELFF
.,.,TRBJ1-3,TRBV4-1,TGCGCCAGCAGCCGGGGGGGATTGACGGGGACCTCTGGAAACACCATATATTTT,CASSRGGLTGTSGNTIYF
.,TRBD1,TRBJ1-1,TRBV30,TGTGCCTGGGAGACAGGGATGAACACTGAAGCTTTCTTT,CAWETGMNTEAFF
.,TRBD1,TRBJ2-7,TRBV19,TGTGCCAGTAGGAGGACCGGGACAGGGCCCTACGAGCAGTACTTC,CASRRTGTGPYEQYF
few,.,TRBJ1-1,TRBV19,TGTGCCAGTTCCCCCTTTGCGGGTGACCCAATGAACACTGAAGCTTTCTTT,CASSPFAGDPMNTEAFF
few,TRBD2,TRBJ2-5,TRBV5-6,TGTGCCAGCAGCTTCGGACTAGCGGGAGGCCCCCGGGGAGAGACCCAGTACTTC,CASSFGLAGGPRGETQYF
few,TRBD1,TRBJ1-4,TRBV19,TGTGCCAGTAGTATAGGTATACAGGGGGAACTGTTTTTT,CASSIGIQGELFF
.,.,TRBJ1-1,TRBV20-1,TGCAGTGCTAGAGATCCGTCGGAAGCTTTCTTT,CSARDPSEAFF
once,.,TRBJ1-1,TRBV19,TGTGCCAGTAGTGGAGTCCGGAGGAGCACTGAAGCTTTCTTT,CASSGVRRSTEAFF
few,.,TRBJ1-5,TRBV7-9,TGTGCCAGCAGCCTATGGGACACGTCATATAGCAATCAGCCCCAGCATTTT,CASSLWDTSYSNQPQHF
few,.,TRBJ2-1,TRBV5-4,TGTGCCAGCAGCTTGGAACTAGCCAACAATGAGCAGTTCTTC,CASSLELANNEQFF
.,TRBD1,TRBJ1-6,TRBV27,TGTGCCAGCAGTTTACGAGGACAGGCTGGGGCCTATAATTCACCCCTCCACTTT,CASSLRGQAGAYNSPLHF
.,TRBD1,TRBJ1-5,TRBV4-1,TGCGCCAGCAGCCAACTACAGGGGGCAGGGCCGGGTCAGCCCCAGCATTTT,CASSQLQGAGPGQPQHF
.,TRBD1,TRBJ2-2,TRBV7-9,TGTGCCAGCAGCTTAAATAAGGGGGCCTACGGGGAGCTGTTTTTT,CASSLNKGAYGELFF
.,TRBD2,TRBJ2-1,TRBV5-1,TGCGCCAGCAGCTTCCTAGCGGGAGTCTCCTACAATGAGCAGTTCTTC,CASSFLAGVSYNEQFF
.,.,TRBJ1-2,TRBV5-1,TGCGCCAGCAGCTTGGCCTCGGCCGGGGGAGGCTATGGCTACACCTTC,CASSLASAGGGYGYTF
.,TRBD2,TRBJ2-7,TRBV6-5,TGTGCCACCCAGGGTACTAGCGGAAGCTCCTACGAGCAGTACTTC,CATQGTSGSSYEQYF
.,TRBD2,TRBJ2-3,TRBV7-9,TGTGCCAGCAGTTTACTAGCGGGAGACCTATCTAGCACAGATACGCAGTATTTT,CASSLLAGDLSSTDTQYF
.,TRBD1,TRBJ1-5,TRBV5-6,TGTGCCAGCAGCACCCGAGGCACAGGGGGCTCCCTGGCTTTT,CASSTRGTGGSLAF
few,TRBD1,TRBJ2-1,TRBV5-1,TGCGCCAGCAGCTTGTCCGGGACAGGGTTCTACAATGAGCAGTTCTTC,CASSLSGTGFYNEQFF
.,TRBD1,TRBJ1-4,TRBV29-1,TGCAGCGCTCTGGGACAGGGGACTTGGGCTAATGAAAAACTGTTTTTT,CSALGQGTWANEKLFF
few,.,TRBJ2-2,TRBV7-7,TGTGCTAGCAGCGACGAGGAGGCCGGGGAGCTGTTTTTT,CASSDEEAGELFF
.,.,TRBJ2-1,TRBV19,TGTGCCAGTAGTATAGATTGGGCAGGTGCCTACAATGAGCAGTTCTTC,CASSIDWAGAYNEQFF
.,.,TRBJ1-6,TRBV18,TGTGCCAGCTCACAGGACAGAGGAGGTTCACCCCTCCACTTT,CASSQDRGGSPLHF
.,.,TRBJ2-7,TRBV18,TGTGCCAGCTCACCACCAGCTAACCCCTACGAGCAGTACTTC,CASSPPANPYEQYF
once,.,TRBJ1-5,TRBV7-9,TGTGCCAGCAGCTTCCAGGGCTACAATCAGCCCCAGCATTTT,CASSFQGYNQPQHF
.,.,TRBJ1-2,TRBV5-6,TGTGCCAGCAGCCAGCCGACAGGATCTAACTATGGCTACACCTTC,CASSQPTGSNYGYTF
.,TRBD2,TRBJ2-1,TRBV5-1,TGCGCCAGCAGCTCTGGGGGGGTGGCGAGGGAGCAGTTCTTC,CASSSGGVAREQFF
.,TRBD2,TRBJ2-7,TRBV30,TGTGCCTGGAGTGGGGGAGGGAGCTCCTACGAGCAGTACTTC,CAWSGGGSSYEQYF
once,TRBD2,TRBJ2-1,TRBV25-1,TGTGCCAGCAGTGGGGGCGGGGGGGCCAGTTTCTACAATGAGCAGTTCTTC,CASSGGGGASFYNEQFF
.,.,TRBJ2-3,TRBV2,TGTGCCAGCAGGCCAGGGGCAGATACGCAGTATTTT,CASRPGADTQYF
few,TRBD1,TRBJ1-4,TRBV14,TGTGCCAGCAGCTACAACTTCCGGGACAGTAAGGGAAAACTGTTTTTT,CASSYNFRDSKGKLFF
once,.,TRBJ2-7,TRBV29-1,TGCAGCGTTGAACTAACGGGGTACGAGCAGTACTTC,CSVELTGYEQYF
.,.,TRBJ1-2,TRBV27,TGTGCCTCAGGGAACTATGGCTACACCTTC,CASGNYGYTF
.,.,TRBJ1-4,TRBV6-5,TGTGCCAGCAGTTACTCATGGCCCCCCAGAAAACTGTTTTTT,CASSYSWPPRKLFF
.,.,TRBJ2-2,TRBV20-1,TGCAGTGCTCGTAATACCGGGGAGCTGTTTTTT,CSARNTGELFF
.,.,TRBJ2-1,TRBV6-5,TGTGCCAGCAGTGTGCACAATTCTGAATACAATGAGCAGTTCTTC,CASSVHNSEYNEQFF
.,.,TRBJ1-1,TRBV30,TGTGCCTGGAAAAGGGTGGGAGAGGGCACTGAAGCTTTCTTT,CAWKRVGEGTEAFF
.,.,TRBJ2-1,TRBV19,TGTGCCAGTAGCTCCTACCTCACCGAGCAGTTCTTC,CASSSYLTEQFF
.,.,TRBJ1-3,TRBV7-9,TGTGCCAGCCGCAGGGGTCTCGCCGGAAACACCATATATTTT,CASRRGLAGNTIYF
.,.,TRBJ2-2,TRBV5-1,TGCGCCAGCTCCCGCCCCGAGGATGCCGGGGAGCTGTTTTTT,CASSRPEDAGELFF
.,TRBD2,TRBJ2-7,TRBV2,TGTGCCAGCAGTGAACAGCGGGACCCCTACGAGCAGTACTTC,CASSEQRDPYEQYF
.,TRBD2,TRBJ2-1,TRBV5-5,TGTGCCAGCAGCCGGGGTCTGACTAGCGGGAGGCACTCCTACAATGAGCAGTTCTTC,CASSRGLTSGRHSYNEQFF
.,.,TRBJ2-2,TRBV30,TGTGCCTGGAGTGTAGTGGGCAGCCTCTTCGGGGAGCTGTTTTTT,CAWSVVGSLFGELFF
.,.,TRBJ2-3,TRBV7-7,TGTGCTAGCAGCTCCACTAGCTCTCCGGCCGATACGCAGTATTTT,CASSSTSSPADTQYF